Listed below are T cell receptor beta chains from one sample, sequenced in a study of T cells after yellow fever vaccination. TCRdb itself ran the 5' RACE reads through MiXCR, one entry per CDR3 protein. The data show approximately 610,000 distinct CDR3 sequences, around 16% seen once. This sample comprised PBMCs, obtained around 5 days after the first yellow fever vaccination. The receptors shown here come from a man aged 18-30 years who received the YFV17D yellow fever vaccine. The CDR3 runs from the conserved cysteine through the conserved F or W. The D gene is left open where the match is weak. Expanded clones are given a class, and other clones once, few, many or no size at all.

V gene	D gene	clone size	J gene	CDR3 DNA	CDR3 protein
TRBV11-1	TRBD1	NA	TRBJ1-1	TGTGCCAGCAGAGCCGCACAGGGGGCGCGAGGGACTGAAGCTTTCTTT	CASRAAQGARGTEAFF
TRBV20-1	TRBD2	few	TRBJ2-1	TGCAGTGCGCCGACTAGCGGACATAATGAGCAGTTCTTC	CSAPTSGHNEQFF
TRBV19	TRBD1	NA	TRBJ1-3	TGTGCCAGTAGACCGGGACAGGGAGGAAACACCATATATTTT	CASRPGQGGNTIYF
TRBV24-1	TRBD1	NA	TRBJ1-4	TGTGCCACCAGTGATCCGGGACAGGGTGATGAAAAACTGTTTTTT	CATSDPGQGDEKLFF
TRBV20-1	NA	NA	TRBJ2-2	TGCAGTGCTTCCACGCCTTACACCGGGGAGCTGTTTTTT	CSASTPYTGELFF
TRBV6-5	TRBD1	NA	TRBJ1-4	TGTGCCAGCAGTTACGCGACAGGGGGTAATGAAAAACTGTTTTTT	CASSYATGGNEKLFF
TRBV12-3/TRBV12-4	NA	few	TRBJ2-7	TGTGCCAGCAGCCCTCAGCACGAGCAGTACTTC	CASSPQHEQYF
TRBV18	NA	few	TRBJ2-7	TGTGCCAGCTCACCGGTGGCACAACCCTCCTACGAGCAGTACTTC	CASSPVAQPSYEQYF
TRBV5-1	TRBD1	many	TRBJ2-1	TGCGCCAGCAGCACAGGACAGGGTCCCGATGAGCAGTTCTTC	CASSTGQGPDEQFF
TRBV4-3	NA	NA	TRBJ2-2	TGCGCCAGCACTTTCAGGGGCGGGACCGGGGAGCTGTTTTTT	CASTFRGGTGELFF
TRBV3-1	NA	NA	TRBJ1-1	TGTGCCAGCAGCCAAGATTGGGGCGGGGCAGCTTTCTTT	CASSQDWGGAAFF
TRBV2	NA	NA	TRBJ1-2	TGTGCCAGCAGCACGGAAAGCGCGGGTGGCTACACCTTC	CASSTESAGGYTF
TRBV27	NA	NA	TRBJ2-1	TGTGCCAGCAGTGCTGGAGGTACCTACAATGAGCAGTTCTTC	CASSAGGTYNEQFF
TRBV19	NA	few	TRBJ2-2	TGTGCCAGTAGTATTGCTCGGGACGCCGGGGAGCTGTTTTTT	CASSIARDAGELFF
TRBV4-3	NA	NA	TRBJ1-3	TGCGCCAGCAGCCAAGGAGCAGCCGCCTCTGGAAACACCATATATTTT	CASSQGAAASGNTIYF
TRBV5-5	TRBD2	NA	TRBJ2-7	TGTGCCAGCAGCTTCTATGGGAGGGGAATTGGCTACGAGCAGTACTTC	CASSFYGRGIGYEQYF
TRBV28	TRBD2	NA	TRBJ2-3	TGTGCCAGCACCATGGGACTAGCTCTCGGGGGAACAGATACGCAGTATTTT	CASTMGLALGGTDTQYF
TRBV6-2/TRBV6-3	NA	NA	TRBJ2-1	TGTGCCAGCAGTGAGAGGGGGAGCTCCTACAATGAGCAGTTCTTC	CASSERGSSYNEQFF